This T cell receptor beta chain was recorded in a study of blood T cell repertoires in COVID-19. Study-wide context: Samples of COVID-19 (acute and convalescent) were obtained from the United States, Italy and Spain. PBMCs, B-cell-depleted T cells, or T cells were the source of the cDNA or gDNA that made up the material.

Clinical histories supplied by participants themselves formed the basis of cohort assignment. Trimming at V came to 1 base and at J to 1 base, leaving 9 bases not matched to a gene. Looked up from germline, CDR1 is SGDLS and CDR2 is YYNGEE. This CDR3 region has 17 residues. Original data processing: Reference gene primer amplification in the assay estimated nucleated cell counts. Only in-frame clones appear in the TCRdb table, and some are missing; sequencing was by immunoSEQ multiplex PCR. V and J calls and clone size are copied from that table; D and trimming were computed from the DNA. Of roughly 230,000 clones in the sample, over 85% were seen once.

The TCR was taken from a woman aged 25-40 years with acute COVID-19. The V and J genes are TRBV9 and TRBJ1-1, with 8 nucleotides matching TRBD1. The sequencing sample was made of PBMCs or T cells enriched from blood (not recorded which). The CDR3 DNA is TGTGCCAGCAGCGTATTTCGTGGGGGACAGGCGAACACTGAAGCTTTCTTT. This translates into CASSVFRGGQANTEAFF.